These 11 T cell receptor beta chains came from one sample sequenced in a study of blood T cells in healthy people across ages (dated by TCRdb to between 2014 and 2017). Library prep was done by 5' RACE. The sequencing machine was an Illumina HiSeq 2500. A second PCR of about 6 to 11 cycles was run with a J-beta primer mix and a sample-barcoded 5' primer. TCRdb reprocessed the public reads (quality trimming at Q25 with fastp, clone calling with MiXCR) and kept in-frame beta chains. When rows share a CDR3 protein, they turn into one entry using the most common DNA and genes. The sample table shows about 730,000 distinct CDR3 sequences, and roughly 47% are seen once. In total, the top ten clones hold approximately 22% of the sample. The sequenced sample was blood. Source of these receptors: an older woman in good health.

In this sample, this clonotype turned up once. This chain links TRBV20-1 with TRBJ2-3; TRBD2 matches at 13 bases. Per the germline V gene, CDR1 is DFQATT and CDR2 is SNEGSKA (reference sequence). CDR3 size: 15 residues. The J segment lost 1 base and the V segment lost 5 bases, leaving 3 bases of the junction unmatched. The CDR3 nucleotides are TGCAGTGCTGGAACTAGCGGGAGGGGCACAGATACGCAGTATTTT. Translating gives CSAGTSGRGTDTQYF.

The J gene is TRBJ2-6, the V gene TRBV27; D remains ambiguous. CDR1 is MNHEY, CDR2 SMNVEV, per germline (reference sequence). V was cut by 1 base and J by 0 bases, with 10 bases left in between. CDR3 length: 17 amino acids. DNA of the CDR3: TGTGCCAGCAGTTTATGGGTAGGCCCCTCTGGGGCCAACGTCCTGACTTTC. Its protein product is CASSLWVGPSGANVLTF.

The chain has TRBV7-9 and TRBJ2-1, with 10 bases aligning to TRBD2. CDR1 and CDR2 from the germline V gene are SEHNR and FQNEAQ (reference sequence). This CDR3 contains 15 residues. Losses at the gene ends were 4 bases for V and 13 bases for J; bases not matched to a gene: 13. CDR3 protein: CASSYGLAVQETQFF. Here the CDR3 DNA reads TGTGCCAGCAGCTATGGACTAGCGGTTCAAGAGACCCAGTTCTTC.

This clonotype has just one count. Being one base from a much bigger clone, this may be a read error. The rearrangement uses TRBV4-3 and TRBJ2-1; TRBD2 is a possible D gene (5 bases). The CDR3 covers 15 residues. Germline CDR1 and CDR2: LGHNA and YSLEER. The CDR3 is CASSQDPSSHNEQFF. In nucleotides, the CDR3 is TGCGCCAGCAGCCAAGACCCTAGCTCCCACAATGAGCAGTTCTTC.

This clonotype was picked up a small number of times. The rearrangement links TRBV20-1 to TRBJ2-5; possibly TRBD2 for D (5 bases). The CDR3 contains 11 residues. V was clipped by 2 bases and J by 6 bases, with 7 bases between them. CDR1 DFQATT and CDR2 SNEGSKA come from the germline V gene (reference sequence). The CDR3 sequence is CSARTSKTQYF. The CDR3 DNA reads as TGCAGTGCTAGAACTAGTAAGACCCAGTACTTC.

The sample holds many counts of this clonotype. The chain recombines TRBV29-1 with TRBJ2-1, with D perhaps matching TRBD2 (6 bases). Germline-derived CDR1 and CDR2 are SQVTM and ANQGSEA. The CDR3 spans 14 residues. The V and J ends lost 3 bases and 3 bases respectively, with 12 bases between them. CDR3 coding DNA: TGCAGCGTTGACAGAACGGGAGTCTACAATGAGCAGTTCTTC. Translation gives CSVDRTGVYNEQFF.

This chain connects TRBV5-1 to TRBJ2-7; 10 bases agree with TRBD2. The V and J ends lost 3 bases and 5 bases, in that order; junction bases with no gene match: 5. The germline gives CDR1 SGHRS, CDR2 YFSETQ. This CDR3 region has 14 residues. The CDR3 loop reads CASSSASGSNEQYF. The CDR3 region has the DNA TGCGCCAGCAGCTCTGCTAGCGGGAGCAACGAGCAGTACTTC.

In this sample, this clonotype turned up a few times. J is TRBJ1-2 and V is TRBV24-1; the match to TRBD1 covers 7 bases. V shed 4 bases, J shed 8 bases, and the junction held 12 bases outside the gene matches. Germline V CDR1 and CDR2: KGHDR, SFDVKD. This CDR3 comprises 15 residues. CDR3 sequence reads: CATSDPRTGFGGYTF. CDR3 DNA sequence: TGTGCCACCAGTGACCCCCGGACAGGTTTCGGAGGCTACACCTTC.

The rearrangement joins TRBV25-1 to TRBJ2-3, with a tentative D call TRBD2 (6 bases). Trimming removed 1 base from V and 0 bases from J, with 11 bases in between. CDR3 length equals 16 residues. Germline CDR1 and CDR2: MGHDK and SYGVNS. The CDR3 reads CASSEWASASTDTQYF. In nucleotides, the CDR3 is TGTGCCAGCAGTGAATGGGCTAGCGCGAGCACAGATACGCAGTATTTT. Full variable domain (outside the CDR3, taken from reference TRBV25-1 and TRBJ2-3): EADIYQTPRYLVIGTGKKITLECSQTMGHDKMYWYQQDPGMELHLIHYSYGVNSTEKGDLSSESTVSRIRTEHFPLTLESARPSHTSQYLCASSEWASASTDTQYFGPGTRLTVL.

This clonotype was counted only a few times. The chain employs TRBV4-3 and TRBJ2-1, with TRBD1 identical over 7 bases. This CDR3 region has 15 residues. CDR1 and CDR2 from the germline V gene are LGHNA and YSLEER. The V gene end was trimmed by 8 bases and the J gene end by 9 bases; junction bases not matched to a gene: 16. The CDR3 loop is CASSTLTGNGIEQFF. The CDR3 DNA reads TGCGCCAGCTCGACTCTGACAGGGAACGGGATTGAGCAGTTCTTC.

This clonotype was detected only a few times. V and J are TRBV28 and TRBJ2-5; TRBD1 matches at 9 bases. CDR1 is MDHEN, CDR2 SYDVKM, per germline. The CDR3 totals 13 residues. V dropped 10 bases and J dropped 11; count of bases not matched to a gene: 14. The CDR3 region has the DNA TGTGCCACCCGAACAGGGGGCGCGGAAGAGCAGTACTTC. It codes for CATRTGGAEEQYF.